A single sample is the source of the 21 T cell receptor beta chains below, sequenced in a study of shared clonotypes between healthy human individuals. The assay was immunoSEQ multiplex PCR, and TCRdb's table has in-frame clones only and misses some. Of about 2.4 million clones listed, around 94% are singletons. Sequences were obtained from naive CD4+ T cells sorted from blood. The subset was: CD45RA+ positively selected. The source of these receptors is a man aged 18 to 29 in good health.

The CDR3 spells CASGGEGQPQHF. As DNA, the CDR3 is TGTGCCAGCGGAGGGGAGGGACAGCCCCAGCATTTT. V gene TRBV2 combines with J gene TRBJ1-5, with D perhaps TRBD1 (5 bases). V lost 8 bases, J lost 7 bases, and 12 bases lay in between. Germline-derived CDR1 and CDR2 are SNHLY and FYNNEI. This CDR3 spans 12 amino acids.

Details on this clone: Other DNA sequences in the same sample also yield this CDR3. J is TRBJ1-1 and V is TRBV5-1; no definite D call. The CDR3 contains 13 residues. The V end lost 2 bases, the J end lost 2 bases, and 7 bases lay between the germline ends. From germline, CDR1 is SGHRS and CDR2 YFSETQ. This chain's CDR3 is CASSFRENTEAFF. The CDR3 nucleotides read TGCGCCAGCAGCTTTAGGGAAAACACTGAAGCTTTCTTT.

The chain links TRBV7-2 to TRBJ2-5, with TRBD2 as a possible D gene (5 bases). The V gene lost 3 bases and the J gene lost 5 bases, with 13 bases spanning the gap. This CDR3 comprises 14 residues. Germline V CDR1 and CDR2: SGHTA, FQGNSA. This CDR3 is CASSFEGMIETQYF. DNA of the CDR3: TGTGCCAGCAGCTTCGAGGGAATGATCGAGACCCAGTACTTC.

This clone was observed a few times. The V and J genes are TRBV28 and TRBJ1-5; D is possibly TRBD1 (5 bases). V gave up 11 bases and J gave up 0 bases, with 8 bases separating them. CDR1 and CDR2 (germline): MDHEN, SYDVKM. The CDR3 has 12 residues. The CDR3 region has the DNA TGTGCCTTCGGGGGTAGCAATCAGCCCCAGCATTTT. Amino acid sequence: CAFGGSNQPQHF.

CDR3 nucleotide sequence: TGCGCCAGCACTATTCTCGGCTACAATGAGCAGTTCTTC. It is translated as CASTILGYNEQFF. The chain couples TRBV10-2 to TRBJ2-1; the D is unclear. The CDR3 consists of 13 residues. Germline assignment: CDR1 WSHSY and CDR2 SAAADI. V lost 7 bases to trimming and J lost 3 bases, with 10 bases between them.

CDR3 region: CASSTWTGKGGYTF. Here the CDR3 DNA reads TGTGCCAGCAGTACCTGGACAGGGAAAGGCGGCTACACCTTC. The V and J genes are TRBV6-6 and TRBJ1-2, with 8 positions matching TRBD1. This CDR3 has 14 amino acids. CDR1 and CDR2 (germline): MNHNY, SVGAGI (reference sequence). V shed 5 bases and J 8 bases; nucleotides not matched to a gene: 10.

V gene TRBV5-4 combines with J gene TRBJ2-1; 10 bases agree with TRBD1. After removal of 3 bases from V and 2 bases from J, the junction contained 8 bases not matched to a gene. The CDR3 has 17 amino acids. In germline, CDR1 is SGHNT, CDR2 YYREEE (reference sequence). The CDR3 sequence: CASSSPVGQGTYNEQFF. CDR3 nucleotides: TGTGCCAGCAGCTCACCAGTGGGACAGGGGACCTACAATGAGCAGTTCTTC.

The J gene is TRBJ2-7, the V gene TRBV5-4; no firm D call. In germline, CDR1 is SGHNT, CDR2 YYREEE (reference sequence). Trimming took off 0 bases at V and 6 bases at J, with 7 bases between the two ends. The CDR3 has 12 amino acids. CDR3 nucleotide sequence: TGTGCCAGCAGCTTGGATACGAGCGAGCAGTACTTC. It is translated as CASSLDTSEQYF.

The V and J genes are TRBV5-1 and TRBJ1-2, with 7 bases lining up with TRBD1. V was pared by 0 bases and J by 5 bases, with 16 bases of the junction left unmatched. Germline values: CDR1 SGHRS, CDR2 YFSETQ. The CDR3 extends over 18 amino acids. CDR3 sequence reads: CASSLGGPDRALPYGYTF. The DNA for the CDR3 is TGCGCCAGCAGCTTGGGGGGCCCCGACAGGGCCCTTCCTTATGGCTACACCTTC.

CDR3 in amino acids: CASRGTSGGNTGELFF. In DNA, the CDR3 is TGTGCCAGCAGGGGGACTAGCGGGGGTAACACCGGGGAGCTGTTTTTT. The chain couples TRBV6-6 to TRBJ2-2; TRBD2 aligns across 14 bases. The junction had 2 bases not matched to a gene; V was cut back by 6 bases and J by 2 bases. The CDR3 totals 16 residues. Germline values: CDR1 MNHNY, CDR2 SVGAGI (reference sequence).

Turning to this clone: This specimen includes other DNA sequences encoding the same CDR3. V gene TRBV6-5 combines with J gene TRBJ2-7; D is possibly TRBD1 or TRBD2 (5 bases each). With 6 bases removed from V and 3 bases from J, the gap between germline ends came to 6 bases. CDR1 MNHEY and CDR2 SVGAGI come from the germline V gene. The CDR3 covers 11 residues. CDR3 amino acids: CASRRGYEQYF. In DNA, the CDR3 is TGTGCCAGCAGGAGGGGCTACGAGCAGTACTTC.

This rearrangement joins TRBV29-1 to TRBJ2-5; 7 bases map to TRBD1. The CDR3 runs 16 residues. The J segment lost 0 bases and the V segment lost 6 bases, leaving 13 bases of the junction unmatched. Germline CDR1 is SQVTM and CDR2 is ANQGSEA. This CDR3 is CSVDLQLQGYQETQYF. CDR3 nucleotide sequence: TGCAGCGTCGACCTTCAACTACAGGGGTACCAAGAGACCCAGTACTTC.

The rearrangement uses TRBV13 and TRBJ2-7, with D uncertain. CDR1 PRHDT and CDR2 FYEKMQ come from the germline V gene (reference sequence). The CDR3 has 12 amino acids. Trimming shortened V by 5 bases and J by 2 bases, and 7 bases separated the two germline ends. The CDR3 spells CASSPGPYEQYF. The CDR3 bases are TGTGCCAGCAGCCCCGGGCCCTACGAGCAGTACTTC.

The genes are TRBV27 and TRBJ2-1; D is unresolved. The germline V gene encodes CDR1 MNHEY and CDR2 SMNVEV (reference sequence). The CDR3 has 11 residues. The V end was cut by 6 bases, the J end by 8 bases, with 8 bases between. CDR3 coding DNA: TGTGCCAGCAGCCGTTACGATGAGCAGTTCTTC. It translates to CASSRYDEQFF.

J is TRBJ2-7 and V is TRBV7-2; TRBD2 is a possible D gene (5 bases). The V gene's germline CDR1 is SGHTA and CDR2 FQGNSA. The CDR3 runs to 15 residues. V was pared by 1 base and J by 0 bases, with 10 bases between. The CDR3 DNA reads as TGTGCCAGCAGCTTAGTCGGGGTAAGCTCCTACGAGCAGTACTTC. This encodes CASSLVGVSSYEQYF.

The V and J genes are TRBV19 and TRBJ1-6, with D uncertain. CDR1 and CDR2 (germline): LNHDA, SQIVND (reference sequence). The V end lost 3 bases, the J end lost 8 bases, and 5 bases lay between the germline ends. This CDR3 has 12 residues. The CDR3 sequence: CASSMTYSPLHF. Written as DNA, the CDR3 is TGTGCCAGTAGTATGACTTATTCACCCCTCCACTTT.

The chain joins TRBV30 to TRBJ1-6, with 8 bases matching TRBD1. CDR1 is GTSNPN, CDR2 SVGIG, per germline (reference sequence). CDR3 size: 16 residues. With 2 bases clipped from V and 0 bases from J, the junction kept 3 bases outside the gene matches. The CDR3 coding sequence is TGTGCCTGGAGTTGGGACAGGCTCTCCTATAATTCACCCCTCCACTTT. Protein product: CAWSWDRLSYNSPLHF. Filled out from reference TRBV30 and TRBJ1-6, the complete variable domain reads SQTIHQWPATLVQPVGSPLSLECTVEGTSNPNLYWYRQAAGRGLQLLFYSVGIGQISSEVPQNLSASRPQDRQFILSSKKLLLSDSGFYLCAWSWDRLSYNSPLHFGNGTRLTVT.

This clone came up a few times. The DNA of the CDR3 is TGTGCCATCAGTGAGTCCGCAGGGGGCGCGGGCGGCTACACCTTC. It translates to CAISESAGGAGGYTF. The V gene is TRBV10-3, the J gene TRBJ1-2; 8 bases line up with TRBD1. Germline CDR1 ENHRY, CDR2 SYGVKD. With V trimmed by 0 bases and J by 8 bases, 8 bases remained unmatched. The CDR3 consists of 15 residues.

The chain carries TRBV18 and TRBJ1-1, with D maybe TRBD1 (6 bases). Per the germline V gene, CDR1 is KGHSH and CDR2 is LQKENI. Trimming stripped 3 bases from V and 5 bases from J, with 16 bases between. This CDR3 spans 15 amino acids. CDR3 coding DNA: TGTGCCAGCTCACCGCTTGAACAGGGAGGGACTGAAGCTTTCTTT. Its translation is CASSPLEQGGTEAFF.

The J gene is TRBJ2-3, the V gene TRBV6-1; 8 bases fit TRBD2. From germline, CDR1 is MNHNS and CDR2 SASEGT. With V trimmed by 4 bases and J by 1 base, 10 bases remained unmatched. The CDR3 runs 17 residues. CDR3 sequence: CASSVSPYGGGTDTQYF. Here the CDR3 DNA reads TGTGCCAGCAGTGTTTCTCCCTACGGGGGGGGCACAGATACGCAGTATTTT.

The CDR3 sequence is CASSQGGSNQPQHF. The CDR3, as DNA: TGTGCCAGCAGCCAAGGGGGTAGCAATCAGCCCCAGCATTTT. The rearrangement uses TRBV14 and TRBJ1-5; D call uncertain. Trimming shortened V by 1 base and J by 0 bases, and 4 bases separated the two germline ends. CDR1 SGHDN and CDR2 FVKESK come from the germline V gene. This CDR3 spans 14 amino acids.